A selection of T cell receptor beta chains follows, all from one sample in a study of T cell responses to AZD1222 COVID-19 vaccine. Measured with immunoSEQ multiplex PCR; TCRdb has only the in-frame clones, and not every one. The sample lists 95,000 to 150,000 clones, around nine tenths occurring once. The sequencing used peripheral blood, collected on day 0 of AZD1222 vaccination. The receptors derive from an adult in good health. Each CDR3 is given with its conserved first and last residue. Each record gives: CDR3 DNA, CDR3 protein, clone size, J gene, D gene, CDR3 length, V gene. The D gene is left open where the match is weak. Clone size, where shown, is once, few, many, or a class for clones that have expanded.

CDR3nt: TGCGCCAGCAGCCCCCTCGATAGCGGGGGGGCCCTCGGTTACAATGAGCAGTTCTTC
CDR3aa: CASSPLDSGGALGYNEQFF
abundance: -
j_gene: TRBJ2-1
d_gene: TRBD2
len: 19
v_gene: TRBV5-1

CDR3nt: TGTGCCATTAAGAAGACAGGCGCCAATTCACCCCTCCACTTT
CDR3aa: CAIKKTGANSPLHF
abundance: -
j_gene: TRBJ1-6
d_gene: -
len: 14
v_gene: TRBV10-3

CDR3nt: TGTGCCAGCAGCAAGACAGGGGGCTTCAATCAGCCCCAGCATTTT
CDR3aa: CASSKTGGFNQPQHF
abundance: -
j_gene: TRBJ1-5
d_gene: TRBD1
len: 15
v_gene: TRBV6-5

CDR3nt: TGTGCCAGCAGTGATCTGTGGGGGGCATCCTACAATGAGCAGTTCTTC
CDR3aa: CASSDLWGASYNEQFF
abundance: few
j_gene: TRBJ2-1
d_gene: -
len: 16
v_gene: TRBV6-1

CDR3nt: TGTGCCAGCAGTGCCTCTGGGAAGAGCAACCCGTTCTTC
CDR3aa: CASSASGKSNPFF
abundance: -
j_gene: TRBJ2-1
d_gene: -
len: 13
v_gene: TRBV6-4

CDR3nt: TGTGCCAGCAGTTTACAGGGAAGGGGCAATCAGCCCCAGCATTTT
CDR3aa: CASSLQGRGNQPQHF
abundance: -
j_gene: TRBJ1-5
d_gene: -
len: 15
v_gene: TRBV27

CDR3nt: TGTGCCAGCAGCCACGACTACGAGCAGTACTTC
CDR3aa: CASSHDYEQYF
abundance: -
j_gene: TRBJ2-7
d_gene: -
len: 11
v_gene: TRBV7-9

CDR3nt: TGTGCCAGCATCTCAAGGGTGGAGGAAAAACTGTTTTTT
CDR3aa: CASISRVEEKLFF
abundance: -
j_gene: TRBJ1-4
d_gene: -
len: 13
v_gene: TRBV2

CDR3nt: TGCGCCAGCAGCCAGCAGACAGGGGGTATGGATACGCAGTATTTT
CDR3aa: CASSQQTGGMDTQYF
abundance: -
j_gene: TRBJ2-3
d_gene: TRBD1
len: 15
v_gene: TRBV4-1

CDR3nt: TGTGCCAGCAGTTCGCCGACACTAAGCTCCTACGAGCAGTACTTC
CDR3aa: CASSSPTLSSYEQYF
abundance: -
j_gene: TRBJ2-7
d_gene: -
len: 15
v_gene: TRBV6-5

CDR3nt: TGTGCCAGCAGCTTACGGAGCGGACAGTCCATCTCTGGAAACACCATATATTTT
CDR3aa: CASSLRSGQSISGNTIYF
abundance: -
j_gene: TRBJ1-3
d_gene: -
len: 18
v_gene: TRBV7-8

CDR3nt: TGTGCCACAAGGGGGCCGCGGGGGGGCCCAACAGATACGCAGTATTTT
CDR3aa: CATRGPRGGPTDTQYF
abundance: -
j_gene: TRBJ2-3
d_gene: TRBD2
len: 16
v_gene: TRBV5-4

CDR3nt: TGTGCCAGCAGCTTAGATGGGGAGAGCACTGAAGCTTTCTTT
CDR3aa: CASSLDGESTEAFF
abundance: -
j_gene: TRBJ1-1
d_gene: -
len: 14
v_gene: TRBV11-3

CDR3nt: TGTGCCAGCAGCTTGGATACGGACAATTCACCCCTCCACTTT
CDR3aa: CASSLDTDNSPLHF
abundance: -
j_gene: TRBJ1-6
d_gene: -
len: 14
v_gene: TRBV7-9

CDR3nt: TGTGCCAGCAGAGATACAGGGAGAGGAGGCTACACCTTC
CDR3aa: CASRDTGRGGYTF
abundance: -
j_gene: TRBJ1-2
d_gene: -
len: 13
v_gene: TRBV6-5

CDR3nt: TGTGCCAGTGTCGCCTGGTATAGCAATCAGCCCCAGCATTTT
CDR3aa: CASVAWYSNQPQHF
abundance: -
j_gene: TRBJ1-5
d_gene: -
len: 14
v_gene: TRBV19

CDR3nt: TGTGCCAGCAGCTTAAGGGACCGGGACACTGAAGCTTTCTTT
CDR3aa: CASSLRDRDTEAFF
abundance: few
j_gene: TRBJ1-1
d_gene: -
len: 14
v_gene: TRBV7-9

CDR3nt: TGTGCCAGCAGCTTACAGGGACGGACTACCTACGAGCAGTACTTC
CDR3aa: CASSLQGRTTYEQYF
abundance: -
j_gene: TRBJ2-7
d_gene: -
len: 15
v_gene: TRBV7-2

CDR3nt: TGTGCCAGCAGGGGGGACGGAGCCAATGAGCAGTTCTTC
CDR3aa: CASRGDGANEQFF
abundance: -
j_gene: TRBJ2-1
d_gene: -
len: 13
v_gene: TRBV2

CDR3nt: TGTGCCAGCTCACCATACGGGGATGAGCAGTTCTTC
CDR3aa: CASSPYGDEQFF
abundance: -
j_gene: TRBJ2-1
d_gene: -
len: 12
v_gene: TRBV18

CDR3nt: TGTGCCAGCAGGTTACAGCGAGGCTACGAGCAGTACTTC
CDR3aa: CASRLQRGYEQYF
abundance: once
j_gene: TRBJ2-7
d_gene: -
len: 13
v_gene: TRBV27

CDR3nt: TGTGCCAGCAGCCCACATCCGGGCAACACTGAAGCTTTCTTT
CDR3aa: CASSPHPGNTEAFF
abundance: -
j_gene: TRBJ1-1
d_gene: -
len: 14
v_gene: TRBV7-8

CDR3nt: TGTGCCAGCAGTGGGGCAGGGAACACCGGGGAGCTGTTTTTT
CDR3aa: CASSGAGNTGELFF
abundance: -
j_gene: TRBJ2-2
d_gene: -
len: 14
v_gene: TRBV25-1

CDR3nt: TGTGCCACCAGCTCGAACTTGGGTGATAGCAATCAGCCCCAGCATTTT
CDR3aa: CATSSNLGDSNQPQHF
abundance: -
j_gene: TRBJ1-5
d_gene: -
len: 16
v_gene: TRBV15

CDR3nt: TGTGCCAGTAGTATAGTGTCACGCAGTTCCACAGATACGCAGTATTTT
CDR3aa: CASSIVSRSSTDTQYF
abundance: -
j_gene: TRBJ2-3
d_gene: -
len: 16
v_gene: TRBV19

CDR3nt: TGTGCCAGCTCACCAGCGCGGGACAGTAATTCACCCCTCCACTTT
CDR3aa: CASSPARDSNSPLHF
abundance: -
j_gene: TRBJ1-6
d_gene: TRBD1
len: 15
v_gene: TRBV18

CDR3nt: TGCGCCAGCAGCTCCCAGACCTCTGGAAACACCATATATTTT
CDR3aa: CASSSQTSGNTIYF
abundance: -
j_gene: TRBJ1-3
d_gene: -
len: 14
v_gene: TRBV5-1

CDR3nt: TGTGCCAGCAGCTTGGGACAGGGGGCATGGGGCGAGCAGTACTTC
CDR3aa: CASSLGQGAWGEQYF
abundance: -
j_gene: TRBJ2-7
d_gene: TRBD1
len: 15
v_gene: TRBV11-2

CDR3nt: TGTGCCAGCAGCTTAGTTCAGGGGCGGACTGAAGCTTTCTTT
CDR3aa: CASSLVQGRTEAFF
abundance: -
j_gene: TRBJ1-1
d_gene: -
len: 14
v_gene: TRBV7-9

CDR3nt: TGTGCCACCAGCCCCGGGACAGGGGGCGAAGAGACCCAGTACTTC
CDR3aa: CATSPGTGGEETQYF
abundance: -
j_gene: TRBJ2-5
d_gene: TRBD1
len: 15
v_gene: TRBV24-1

CDR3nt: TGTGCTAGTGGTTTGGTAAACCTTTCACCCCTCCACTTT
CDR3aa: CASGLVNLSPLHF
abundance: -
j_gene: TRBJ1-6
d_gene: -
len: 13
v_gene: TRBV12-5

CDR3nt: TGTGCCAGCAGCGTAGTGGGAGGCTCCCAAGAGACCCAGTACTTC
CDR3aa: CASSVVGGSQETQYF
abundance: -
j_gene: TRBJ2-5
d_gene: -
len: 15
v_gene: TRBV9

CDR3nt: TGTGCCAGCAGCGTAGAGGCCCGGCAGGGCCCAGCTTGGCAAGAGACCCAGTACTTC
CDR3aa: CASSVEARQGPAWQETQYF
abundance: -
j_gene: TRBJ2-5
d_gene: -
len: 19
v_gene: TRBV9

CDR3nt: TGTGCCAGCAGCTTGGACAGATTCCACTACGAGCAGTACTTC
CDR3aa: CASSLDRFHYEQYF
abundance: few
j_gene: TRBJ2-7
d_gene: -
len: 14
v_gene: TRBV5-4

CDR3nt: TGCGCCAGCAGCTTGGGCGTAGGGGGGGTCTACGAGCAGTACTTC
CDR3aa: CASSLGVGGVYEQYF
abundance: once
j_gene: TRBJ2-7
d_gene: -
len: 15
v_gene: TRBV5-1

CDR3nt: TGTGCCACCCCTAACCGGGACAGAAGCACGAACACCGGGGAGCTGTTTTTT
CDR3aa: CATPNRDRSTNTGELFF
abundance: few
j_gene: TRBJ2-2
d_gene: TRBD1
len: 17
v_gene: TRBV7-9

CDR3nt: TGCAGCGCCCCCGGGGTAGGCACAGATACGCAGTATTTT
CDR3aa: CSAPGVGTDTQYF
abundance: once
j_gene: TRBJ2-3
d_gene: -
len: 13
v_gene: TRBV29-1

CDR3nt: TGTGCCAGCAGTTTAGAGCAAGAAGCTTTCTTT
CDR3aa: CASSLEQEAFF
abundance: -
j_gene: TRBJ1-1
d_gene: -
len: 11
v_gene: TRBV12-3/TRBV12-4

CDR3nt: TGCGCCAGCAGTTGCAGTGAAGCTTTCTTT
CDR3aa: CASSCSEAFF
abundance: -
j_gene: TRBJ1-1
d_gene: -
len: 10
v_gene: TRBV23-1

CDR3nt: TGTGCCAGCAGCCTCAGCAGGGGGAGCACTGAAGCTTTCTTT
CDR3aa: CASSLSRGSTEAFF
abundance: -
j_gene: TRBJ1-1
d_gene: TRBD1
len: 14
v_gene: TRBV11-2

CDR3nt: TGTGCCAGCAGTGACGGGTCCGTAGCTTTCTTT
CDR3aa: CASSDGSVAFF
abundance: -
j_gene: TRBJ1-1
d_gene: -
len: 11
v_gene: TRBV6-4

CDR3nt: TGTGCCAGCAGCTTACTGGGGGAGAACACTGAAGCTTTCTTT
CDR3aa: CASSLLGENTEAFF
abundance: once
j_gene: TRBJ1-1
d_gene: -
len: 14
v_gene: TRBV7-9

CDR3nt: TGTGCCAGCAGTGGGGCAATGAACACTGAAGCTTTCTTT
CDR3aa: CASSGAMNTEAFF
abundance: -
j_gene: TRBJ1-1
d_gene: -
len: 13
v_gene: TRBV2

CDR3nt: TGTGCCAGCAGTTACTCGAAATTTACGGGGTCAGATACGCAGTATTTT
CDR3aa: CASSYSKFTGSDTQYF
abundance: -
j_gene: TRBJ2-3
d_gene: -
len: 16
v_gene: TRBV6-7